The T cell receptor (beta chain) under discussion was sequenced for a study of cytomegalovirus exposure and HLA in healthy donors. Study observations and caveats: According to an earlier analysis, most TCR beta V segments yielded productive rearrangements about 90% or about 30% of the time. According to the study, approximately 150 TCR beta chains were cytomegalovirus-associated.

The study ran its PCR with 60 Vbeta and 13 Jbeta primers. The assay was immunoSEQ multiplex PCR, and TCRdb's table has in-frame clones only and misses some. This table holds some 70,000 clones, 75% to 80% found once. Donors showed nominal health when sampled, although they likely had unrecorded immune exposures. V was shortened by 6 bases and J by 8 bases, with 13 bases between the two germline ends. Germline CDR1 reads SQVTM; CDR2 reads ANQGSEA. The CDR3 loop spans 11 amino acids. With respect to this clone: Its antigen is unknown.

This clonotype originated in a man younger than 35 in good health and CMV-seronegative. Sequencing was performed on PBMCs. The genes are TRBV29-1 and TRBJ1-1; D is possibly TRBD1 (5 bases). The CDR3 nucleotides read TGCAGCGTCCTCTGGGGGGAGGAAGCTTTCTTT. Residues: CSVLWGEEAFF.